The 9 T cell receptor beta chains reported below all come from one sample, sequenced in a study of T cell responses to AZD1222 COVID-19 vaccine. The data were produced by immunoSEQ multiplex PCR, yet TCRdb's version contains in-frame clones alone and is incomplete. The sample has 150,000 to 200,000 clones; around 89% are singletons. The sample in question was peripheral blood, obtained 28 days after the second AZD1222 dose. These receptors were collected from an adult who received the AZD1222 COVID-19 vaccine.

This sequence joins TRBV5-6 and TRBJ1-1; D remains ambiguous. The CDR3 consists of 14 residues. From germline, CDR1 is SGHDT and CDR2 YYEEEE. V was clipped by 1 base and J by 2 bases, with 9 bases between them. In DNA, the CDR3 is TGTGCCAGCAGCTTGTATCAGGCTAACACTGAAGCTTTCTTT. Amino acids: CASSLYQANTEAFF.

This chain's CDR3 is CAWSVSPTEAFF. CDR3 nucleotides: TGTGCCTGGAGTGTATCCCCAACTGAAGCTTTCTTT. The V gene is TRBV30, the J gene TRBJ1-1; D gene unclear. Trimming removed 0 bases at V and 5 bases at J, with 7 bases between. CDR3 length: 12 residues. Germline values: CDR1 GTSNPN, CDR2 SVGIG (reference sequence).

This chain uses TRBV28 with TRBJ1-6, with D unclear. The CDR3 totals 15 residues. The V end was cut by 6 bases, the J end by 7 bases, with 16 bases between. Germline assignment: CDR1 MDHEN and CDR2 SYDVKM. In DNA form, the CDR3 reads TGTGCCAGCAGGGGCGAGGAGGTATGGAATTCACCCCTCCACTTT. Its protein is CASRGEEVWNSPLHF.

This rearrangement joins TRBV4-2 to TRBJ2-2, with TRBD2 matching 9 bases. Germline CDR1 LGHNA, CDR2 YNFKEQ. J was trimmed by 3 bases and V by 1 base; bases with no gene match: 9. The CDR3 has 18 residues. CDR3 nucleotide sequence: TGTGCCAGCAGCCAAGTTCGGGCGGGAGGGATCGACACCGGGGAGCTGTTTTTT. This gives the protein CASSQVRAGGIDTGELFF.

V and J are TRBV7-2 and TRBJ2-5, with a weak D call TRBD2 (6 bases). V was cut by 3 bases and J by 1 base, with 9 bases left in between. The germline V gene encodes CDR1 SGHTA and CDR2 FQGNSA. This CDR3 region has 14 residues. In DNA, the CDR3 is TGTGCCAGCAGCTTGAACGGGGGCCAAGAGACCCAGTACTTC. It yields the protein CASSLNGGQETQYF.

The V call is TRBV18, the J call TRBJ2-7; D is ambiguous. V lost 5 bases to trimming and J lost 3 bases, with 5 bases between them. Per the germline V gene, CDR1 is KGHSH and CDR2 is LQKENI. This CDR3 spans 11 amino acids. CDR3 DNA sequence: TGTGCCAGCTCATCGAACTACGAGCAGTACTTC. It yields the protein CASSSNYEQYF.

The rearrangement links TRBV27 to TRBJ2-7; no definite D call. CDR3 length: 13 amino acids. The V end was cut by 4 bases, the J end by 3 bases, with 10 bases between. Germline lookup yields CDR1 MNHEY and CDR2 SMNVEV (reference sequence). In nucleotides, the CDR3 is TGTGCCAGCAGTTCCTACAGAGTCTACGAGCAGTACTTC. Translated, it gives CASSSYRVYEQYF.

The rearrangement links TRBV6-5 to TRBJ1-5, with unresolved D. The V end was cut by 0 bases, the J end by 0 bases, with 6 bases between. Germline values: CDR1 MNHEY, CDR2 SVGAGI. The CDR3 is 15 residues long. CDR3 protein: CASSYSRDSNQPQHF. The CDR3 DNA is TGTGCCAGCAGTTACTCTCGGGATAGCAATCAGCCCCAGCATTTT.

This chain connects TRBV7-9 to TRBJ2-4; D perhaps matches TRBD1 (6 bases). Trimming removed 5 bases from V and 16 bases from J, with 15 bases in between. Germline V gene sequence: CDR1 SEHNR, CDR2 FQNEAQ (reference sequence). The CDR3 is 11 amino acids. The CDR3 nucleotides read TGTGCCAGCAGCACAACAGGGCGTCAATACTTC. As protein: CASSTTGRQYF.